The 24 T cell receptor beta chains below were found in one sample sequenced in a study of OX40 agonist ivuxolimab in advanced cancers. Data came from immunoSEQ multiplex PCR; TCRdb stores just in-frame clones and leaves some out. This sample yields approximately 77,000 clones, of which about nine tenths are seen a single time; about 10% belongs to the top ten. The sequenced sample was CD4+ or CD8+ T cells sorted from blood, obtained in a trial of the OX40 agonist ivuxolimab. The receptors shown here come from an adult with an advanced solid tumor such as melanoma, head and neck, liver or kidney cancer.

The chain uses TRBV2 and TRBJ2-5, with D maybe TRBD2 (6 bases). CDR1 SNHLY and CDR2 FYNNEI come from the germline V gene. The CDR3 spans 15 residues. Trimming left V 0 bases short and J 5 bases short, with 13 bases between. In DNA form, the CDR3 reads TGTGCCAGCAGTGAAGCCCCCTTGGCGGGGGAGACCCAGTACTTC. It codes for CASSEAPLAGETQYF.

A single count supports this clone. The J gene is TRBJ2-7, the V gene TRBV2, with D perhaps TRBD2 (5 bases). Trimming pared 3 bases from V and 2 bases from J, leaving 8 bases between. The CDR3 runs 13 residues. Germline V CDR1 and CDR2: SNHLY, FYNNEI. In nucleotides, the CDR3 is TGTGCCAGCAGTGATAACGGGGCCTACGAGCAGTACTTC. The encoded protein is CASSDNGAYEQYF.

This clone is a singleton in its sample. The chain is built from TRBV20-1 and TRBJ2-3; no definite D call. CDR1 is DFQATT and CDR2 is SNEGSKA in the germline V gene (reference sequence). Trimming left V 6 bases short and J 6 bases short, with 10 bases between. CDR3 size: 11 residues. CDR3 loop: CSAPLRDTQYF. The CDR3 nucleotides are TGCAGTGCGCCCCTCCGGGATACGCAGTATTTT.

CDR3 residues: CASSSPGQGYEQYF. CDR3 bases: TGTGCCAGCAGCTCGCCGGGACAGGGATACGAGCAGTACTTC. The rearrangement uses TRBV7-8 and TRBJ2-7; 9 positions agree with TRBD1. CDR3 length equals 14 residues. Per the germline V gene, CDR1 is SGHVS and CDR2 is FQNEAQ. V trimming: 4 bases; J trimming: 4 bases; junction bases outside the gene matches: 5.

The genes are TRBV7-9 and TRBJ2-7; D may be TRBD1 (6 bases). Trimming pared 4 bases from V and 2 bases from J, leaving 12 bases between. The CDR3 has 14 amino acids. Germline V gene data show CDR1 as SEHNR and CDR2 as FQNEAQ (reference sequence). CDR3 region: CASSSLGAAYEQYF. Written as DNA, the CDR3 is TGTGCCAGCAGCTCCCTGGGGGCCGCCTACGAGCAGTACTTC.

The gene calls are TRBV7-2 and TRBJ2-1; the match to TRBD2 covers 14 bases. This CDR3 comprises 13 residues. V was pared by 9 bases and J by 8 bases, with 3 bases of the junction left unmatched. CDR1 is SGHTA and CDR2 is FQGNSA in the germline V gene. The CDR3, as DNA: TGTGCCAGAGGACTAGCGGGGGGTTATGAGCAGTTCTTC. This codes for CARGLAGGYEQFF. Based on the CDR3 plus reference TRBV7-2 and TRBJ2-1, the full variable domain is GAGVSQSPSNKVTEKGKDVELRCDPISGHTALYWYRQSLGQGLEFLIYFQGNSAPDKSGLPSDRFSAERTGGSVSTLTIQRTQQEDSAVYLCARGLAGGYEQFFGPGTRLTVL.

Turning to this clone: Different DNA sequences within this sample yield the same CDR3. V and J are TRBV7-8 and TRBJ2-7; D is perhaps TRBD1 (5 bases). The CDR3 is made up of 13 amino acids. Germline values: CDR1 SGHVS, CDR2 FQNEAQ. Trimming removed 1 base from V and 2 bases from J, with 6 bases in between. CDR3: CASSLDRTYEQYF. The DNA for the CDR3 is TGTGCCAGCAGCTTAGACAGGACCTACGAGCAGTACTTC.

The chain has TRBV4-3 and TRBJ1-1, with D unclear. CDR3 size: 18 residues. V dropped 1 base and J dropped 3 bases, with 21 bases sitting between them. Germline V gene data show CDR1 as LGHNA and CDR2 as YSLEER. The CDR3 DNA reads TGCGCCAGCAGCCAAGTGGTAGGGCCCTCTGAGTTGCACACTGAAGCTTTCTTT. Translation: CASSQVVGPSELHTEAFF.

The DNA of the CDR3 is TGTGCCAGCAGCGGTATGGGGAGTGAAGCTTTCTTT. As protein: CASSGMGSEAFF. This chain joins TRBV9 and TRBJ1-1, with unresolved D. Trimming removed 3 bases from V and 7 bases from J, with 10 bases in between. This CDR3 is built from 12 residues. CDR1 SGDLS and CDR2 YYNGEE come from the germline V gene. The entire variable domain, with the rest obtained from reference TRBV9 and TRBJ1-1, is as follows: DSGVTQTPKHLITATGQRVTLRCSPRSGDLSVYWYQQSLDQGLQFLIQYYNGEERAKGNILERFSAQQFPDLHSELNLSSLELGDSALYFCASSGMGSEAFFGQGTRLTVV.

The chain joins TRBV5-4 to TRBJ2-5; D is unresolved. Germline V gene lookup returns CDR1 SGHNT and CDR2 YYREEE (reference sequence). This CDR3 region has 15 residues. The V end was cut by 0 bases, the J end by 2 bases, with 11 bases between. CDR3: CASSLVAEPQETQYF. The CDR3 bases are TGTGCCAGCAGCTTGGTGGCAGAGCCGCAAGAGACCCAGTACTTC.

Comment on this clone: At one end, the junction sequence differs from germline, possibly due to a read error. This chain joins TRBV7-7 and TRBJ2-1; perhaps TRBD2 as D (5 bases). Germline V lookup: CDR1 SSHAT, CDR2 FNYEAQ (reference sequence). The CDR3 is 13 amino acids. The CDR3 nucleotides are TGTGCTAGCAGCTTGAAAACGGGGAATGAGCAGTTCTTC. Translated, it gives CASSLKTGNEQFF.

This clone was found once. The chain carries TRBV27 and TRBJ1-2; D unresolved. Germline CDR1 reads MNHEY; CDR2 reads SMNVEV (reference sequence). Trimming shortened V by 6 bases and J by 6 bases, and 14 bases separated the two germline ends. This CDR3 is built from 13 residues. CDR3 sequence (DNA): TGTGCCAGCAGCCTTAATTTCGGTGATGGCTACACCTTC. Protein product: CASSLNFGDGYTF.

The chain combines TRBV6-5 with TRBJ2-7; D gene uncertain. The V gene lost 6 bases and the J gene lost 5 bases, with 11 bases spanning the gap. The germline V gene has CDR1 MNHEY and CDR2 SVGAGI. The CDR3 spans 12 residues. This CDR3 reads CASSPAVDEQYF. DNA of the CDR3: TGTGCCAGCAGCCCCGCGGTCGACGAGCAGTACTTC.

In its sample, this clone was seen once. This CDR3 is also generated by other DNA sequences in the sample. The J gene is TRBJ2-2, the V gene TRBV9; possibly TRBD1 for D (6 bases). V was clipped by 3 bases and J by 5 bases, with 17 bases between them. Germline CDR1 and CDR2: SGDLS and YYNGEE. This CDR3 contains 16 residues. The CDR3 region is CASSGPRGGGTGELFF. CDR3 DNA: TGTGCCAGCAGCGGTCCCCGTGGGGGCGGGACCGGGGAGCTGTTTTTT.

This chain links TRBV6-6 with TRBJ2-7; possible D gene TRBD2, 6 bases. CDR1 and CDR2 from the germline V gene are MNHNY and SVGAGI (reference sequence). The CDR3 runs to 16 residues. V lost 0 bases, J lost 4 bases, and 16 bases lay in between. CDR3 nucleotide sequence: TGTGCCAGCAGTTACTCGGGGGGAGAGGGGCTATACGAGCAGTACTTC. Protein product: CASSYSGGEGLYEQYF.

The chain combines TRBV12-5 with TRBJ2-7; D is ambiguous. This CDR3 spans 13 amino acids. The V gene lost 3 bases and the J gene lost 5 bases, with 11 bases spanning the gap. Germline V gene lookup returns CDR1 LGHNT and CDR2 FRNRAP. Here the CDR3 DNA reads TGTGCTAGTGGTTTAGGGCCACCTAACGAGCAGTACTTC. Protein product: CASGLGPPNEQYF.

This clone was seen a single time. The V call is TRBV27, the J call TRBJ1-2; D gene ambiguous. This CDR3 spans 13 amino acids. Germline V CDR1 and CDR2: MNHEY, SMNVEV (reference sequence). V lost 5 bases and J 2 bases, leaving 9 bases between the germline ends. The CDR3 nucleotides read TGTGCCAGCAGTCCCTCACGGAACTATGGCTACACCTTC. Translating it yields CASSPSRNYGYTF.

J is TRBJ2-7 and V is TRBV7-6; D uncertain. Trimming shortened V by 1 base and J by 3 bases, and 7 bases separated the two germline ends. Germline-derived CDR1 and CDR2 are SGHVS and FNYEAQ. There are 13 residues in the CDR3. CDR3 DNA: TGTGCCAGCAGCTTAGAAGTCAACTACGAGCAGTACTTC. Amino acids: CASSLEVNYEQYF.

The CDR3 spells CASSLAGEAGELFF. CDR3 sequence (DNA): TGCGCCAGCAGCCTAGCGGGGGAGGCCGGGGAGCTGTTTTTT. The V gene is TRBV4-1, the J gene TRBJ2-2, with 9 bases that match TRBD2. The germline V gene has CDR1 MGHRA and CDR2 YSYEKL. V trimming: 4 bases; J trimming: 6 bases; junction bases outside the gene matches: 3. This CDR3 comprises 14 residues.

The chain recombines TRBV5-5 with TRBJ2-7; tentatively, D is TRBD2 (5 bases). The germline V and J ends were trimmed by 0 bases and 2 bases, with 6 bases remaining between them. This CDR3 has 13 residues. Germline V gene lookup returns CDR1 SGHKS and CDR2 YYEKEE (reference sequence). The CDR3 nucleotides read TGTGCCAGCAGCTTGGGAGGGCCCTACGAGCAGTACTTC. Its translation: CASSLGGPYEQYF.

V gene TRBV6-5 combines with J gene TRBJ1-1; D is undetermined. The ends were cut back, 5 bases at V and 8 bases at J, with 12 bases in the middle. Per germline, CDR1 MNHEY and CDR2 SVGAGI. This CDR3 has 12 residues. CDR3 DNA sequence: TGTGCCAGCAGTCCCCCGGGAGGGGAAGCTTTCTTT. Protein: CASSPPGGEAFF.

V gene TRBV5-6 combines with J gene TRBJ2-3; TRBD2 might be the D (5 bases). In germline, CDR1 is SGHDT, CDR2 YYEEEE. This CDR3 comprises 14 residues. Deletions cut 7 bases from V and 0 bases from J, with 12 bases between. The CDR3 loop reads CASASGYSTDTQYF. CDR3 DNA: TGTGCCAGCGCCTCGGGGTACAGCACAGATACGCAGTATTTT. The entire variable domain, with the rest obtained from reference TRBV5-6 and TRBJ2-3, is as follows: DAGVTQSPTHLIKTRGQQVTLRCSPKSGHDTVSWYQQALGQGPQFIFQYYEEEERQRGNFPDRFSGHQFPNYSSELNVNALLLGDSALYLCASASGYSTDTQYFGPGTRLTVL.

This chain links TRBV15 with TRBJ1-6; 8 bases agree with TRBD1. With 2 bases clipped from V and 10 bases from J, the junction kept 10 bases outside the gene matches. Per the germline V gene, CDR1 is LNHNV and CDR2 is YYDKDF (reference sequence). The CDR3 is 16 amino acids. CDR3 protein: CATSRPDRGRRSPLHF. The DNA for the CDR3 is TGTGCCACCAGCAGACCTGACAGGGGCCGGCGGTCACCCCTCCACTTT. Filled out from reference TRBV15 and TRBJ1-6, the complete variable domain reads DAMVIQNPRYQVTQFGKPVTLSCSQTLNHNVMYWYQQKSSQAPKLLFHYYDKDFNNEADTPDNFQSRRPNTSFCFLDIRSPGLGDTAMYLCATSRPDRGRRSPLHFGNGTRLTVT.

The chain has TRBV2 and TRBJ2-5; 7 positions agree with TRBD2. Germline V CDR1 and CDR2: SNHLY, FYNNEI. The CDR3 length is 14 residues. The V gene end was trimmed by 2 bases and the J gene end by 4 bases; junction bases not matched to a gene: 4. The CDR3 coding sequence is TGTGCCAGCAGTGAACTAGCGGAGGGAGAGACCCAGTACTTC. This gives the protein CASSELAEGETQYF. Using reference TRBV2 and TRBJ2-5 for the parts outside the CDR3, the full variable domain is EPEVTQTPSHQVTQMGQEVILRCVPISNHLYFYWYRQILGQKVEFLVSFYNNEISEKSEIFDDQFSVERPDGSNFTLKIRSTKLEDSAMYFCASSELAEGETQYFGPGTRLLVL.